The 24 T cell receptor beta chains below were found in one sample sequenced in a study of blood T cells in healthy people across ages. A second PCR of roughly 7 to 11 cycles used a sample-barcoded 5' primer and a J-beta primer mix. TCRdb processed the 5' RACE reads anew with MiXCR; each CDR3 protein has one entry. The sample lists some 370,000 distinct CDR3 sequences; 45% to 65% were seen once. Sequencing was done on a sample of blood. These TCRs come from a man in his sixties in good health.

This clonotype was counted a few times. This chain uses TRBV20-1 with TRBJ2-1; D is unresolved. Germline CDR1 is DFQATT and CDR2 is SNEGSKA (reference sequence). The V end lost 4 bases, the J end lost 6 bases, and 13 bases lay between the germline ends. The CDR3 is made up of 13 amino acids. CDR3 DNA: TGCAGTGCTACCCGAGGAACACGCAATGAGCAGTTCTTC. Translated, it gives CSATRGTRNEQFF.

The V call is TRBV7-2, the J call TRBJ2-5, with 8 bases identical to TRBD1. With the DNA end fitting TRBJ2-7 better, the J assignment may be wrong. Germline loops: CDR1 SGHTA, CDR2 FQGNSA. The CDR3 is 16 residues long. This CDR3 reads CASSLDLWTGRNEQYF. CDR3 coding DNA: TGTGCCAGCAGCTTGGATCTCTGGACAGGGCGTAACGAGCAGTACTTC.

This clonotype was counted only a few times. V gene TRBV7-9 combines with J gene TRBJ1-2, with 9 positions matching TRBD1. The CDR3 contains 15 residues. V shed 5 bases and J 4 bases; nucleotides not matched to a gene: 8. CDR1 and CDR2 from the germline V gene are SEHNR and FQNEAQ (reference sequence). CDR3 in amino acids: CASSPGTGRFYGYTF. In DNA, the CDR3 is TGTGCCAGCAGCCCCGGGACAGGGCGATTCTATGGCTACACCTTC.

This clonotype was counted a few times. The gene calls are TRBV2 and TRBJ2-3; D is perhaps TRBD1 or TRBD2 (6 bases each). Germline V gene lookup returns CDR1 SNHLY and CDR2 FYNNEI. The CDR3 has 13 amino acids. V lost 11 bases to trimming and J lost 2 bases, with 14 bases between them. CDR3 nucleotide sequence: TGTGCCCACGAGGGGGGACACACAGATACGCAGTATTTT. Protein sequence: CAHEGGHTDTQYF.

This chain links TRBV29-1 with TRBJ2-5; D possibly corresponds to TRBD1 (6 bases). Near its end, the DNA agrees better with TRBJ2-7, so the J call may be wrong. Germline loops: CDR1 SQVTM, CDR2 ANQGSEA. The length of the CDR3 is 13 residues. The CDR3 sequence: CSDTRVRGYEQYF. The CDR3 DNA sequence: TGCAGCGACACCCGGGTCAGGGGCTACGAGCAGTACTTC.

This clonotype was found once. V and J are TRBV7-2 and TRBJ2-3; D may be TRBD1 or TRBD2 (5 bases each). Trimming pared 5 bases from V and 0 bases from J, leaving 12 bases between. In germline, CDR1 is SGHTA, CDR2 FQGNSA. The CDR3 covers 15 residues. The CDR3 sequence: CASSVGGKSTDTQYF. As DNA, the CDR3 is TGTGCCAGCAGCGTTGGGGGTAAGAGCACAGATACGCAGTATTTT.

The chain uses TRBV27 and TRBJ2-3; D gene unclear. Looked up from germline, CDR1 is MNHEY and CDR2 is SMNVEV (reference sequence). V dropped 5 bases and J dropped 6 bases, with 12 bases sitting between them. The CDR3 covers 13 residues. The CDR3 protein is CASSPLMADTQYF. The CDR3 DNA reads TGTGCCAGCAGTCCCCTTATGGCCGATACGCAGTATTTT.

The chain joins TRBV6-5 to TRBJ2-4, with 7 positions matching TRBD1. The end of the DNA aligns better with TRBJ2-7, so the J call may be wrong. The germline V gene encodes CDR1 MNHEY and CDR2 SVGAGI. The CDR3 contains 14 residues. The CDR3 DNA reads as TGTGCCAGCAGTTACTTCGACAGGGTCGGCGAGCAGTACTTC. Encoded protein: CASSYFDRVGEQYF.

This chain connects TRBV20-1 to TRBJ1-1; D uncertain. V was cut by 5 bases and J by 0 bases, with 4 bases left in between. The germline gives CDR1 DFQATT, CDR2 SNEGSKA (reference sequence). CDR3 length equals 11 residues. This CDR3 is CSASMNTEAFF. The CDR3, as DNA: TGCAGTGCTTCGATGAACACTGAAGCTTTCTTT.

Only a few counts were recorded for this clonotype. The CDR3 nucleotides read TGTGCCAGCAGTGGTAGGGTCGGAGGGAAGTCTGAGCAGTTCTTC. This sequence encodes CASSGRVGGKSEQFF. The chain couples TRBV6-1 to TRBJ2-1; maybe TRBD2 (6 bases). Germline loops: CDR1 MNHNS, CDR2 SASEGT. V was pared by 4 bases and J by 9 bases, with 19 bases between. The CDR3 is made up of 15 amino acids.

This chain connects TRBV20-1 to TRBJ2-2, with D maybe TRBD2 (6 bases). Germline lookup yields CDR1 DFQATT and CDR2 SNEGSKA (reference sequence). The CDR3 extends over 15 amino acids. Trimming shortened V by 0 bases and J by 3 bases, and 11 bases separated the two germline ends. The DNA of the CDR3 is TGCAGTGCTAGAGACAGGGAGGCGGACACCGGGGAGCTGTTTTTT. Protein sequence: CSARDREADTGELFF.

This clonotype was detected many times. The V gene is TRBV4-1, the J gene TRBJ2-1; TRBD2 agrees at 8 bases. After removal of 2 bases from V and 8 bases from J, the junction contained 11 bases not matched to a gene. Germline-derived CDR1 and CDR2 are MGHRA and YSYEKL. The CDR3 runs to 16 residues. The chain's CDR3 is CASSQLRGGPRDEQFF. CDR3 DNA: TGCGCCAGCAGCCAACTTCGGGGGGGGCCGAGGGATGAGCAGTTCTTC.

The chain joins TRBV5-1 to TRBJ2-4; D possibly corresponds to TRBD1 (5 bases). The DNA end is a closer match to TRBJ2-7, so the J assignment may be wrong. In germline, CDR1 is SGHRS, CDR2 YFSETQ. This CDR3 has 13 amino acids. CDR3 nucleotides: TGCGCCAGCAGGTCCAGCGACAGCTACGAGCAGTACTTC. Residues: CASRSSDSYEQYF.

This clonotype has just a few counts. The chain uses TRBV24-1 and TRBJ2-2; the D is unclear. Per germline, CDR1 KGHDR and CDR2 SFDVKD. V was clipped by 7 bases and J by 6 bases, with 5 bases between them. The CDR3 is 11 residues long. CDR3 loop: CATRGAGELFF. CDR3 in DNA: TGTGCCACCAGGGGCGCCGGGGAGCTGTTTTTT.

This clonotype came up many times. The rearrangement joins TRBV15 to TRBJ2-3, with TRBD1 matching 8 bases. Germline CDR1 and CDR2: LNHNV and YYDKDF (reference sequence). Unmatched junction bases numbered 5, after V lost 1 base and J lost 5 bases. There are 15 residues in the CDR3. The CDR3 sequence is CATSRATGVRDTQYF. Written as DNA, the CDR3 is TGTGCCACCAGCAGAGCGACAGGGGTTCGAGATACGCAGTATTTT.

V and J are TRBV6-1 and TRBJ1-1, with D uncertain. The CDR3 sequence is 14 residues long. The V end was cut by 0 bases, the J end by 8 bases, with 13 bases between. CDR1 and CDR2 (germline): MNHNS, SASEGT. CDR3 nucleotide sequence: TGTGCCAGCAGTGAAGCCCAATGGAAAGAGGAAGCTTTCTTT. Protein: CASSEAQWKEEAFF.

The gene calls are TRBV9 and TRBJ2-5; TRBD2 matches at 7 bases. The J call may be in error: the DNA end matches TRBJ2-7 better. Per the germline V gene, CDR1 is SGDLS and CDR2 is YYNGEE. The CDR3 spans 12 residues. In DNA form, the CDR3 reads TGTGCCAGCAGCGGGGGGGGAGTCGAGCAGTACTTC. Translating gives CASSGGGVEQYF.

The V call is TRBV6-2 or TRBV6-3, the J call TRBJ2-1; 9 positions agree with TRBD1. CDR3 size: 13 residues. The trim removed 8 bases at V and 7 bases at J, leaving 6 bases unmatched. Per the germline V gene, CDR1 is MNHEY and CDR2 is SVGEGT. The CDR3 protein is CASRDRVTNEQFF. CDR3 coding DNA: TGTGCCAGCCGGGACAGGGTTACAAATGAGCAGTTCTTC.

This chain uses TRBV20-1 with TRBJ1-6, with 11 bases aligning to TRBD1. This CDR3 contains 13 residues. CDR1 DFQATT and CDR2 SNEGSKA come from the germline V gene (reference sequence). J lost 14 bases, V lost 5 bases, and 8 bases had no gene match. CDR3 protein: CSAGRGTGGSLHF. CDR3 DNA: TGCAGTGCTGGCCGCGGGACAGGGGGATCCCTCCACTTT.

The sample holds one count of this clonotype. The rearrangement links TRBV7-9 to TRBJ2-1; D is possibly TRBD1 (6 bases). Trimming cost V 6 bases and J 4 bases, with 25 bases left between them. This CDR3 is built from 18 residues. Germline lookup yields CDR1 SEHNR and CDR2 FQNEAQ (reference sequence). Here the CDR3 reads CASSSDPLNPGHYNEQFF. The CDR3 nucleotides read TGTGCCAGCAGTTCAGATCCGTTAAACCCGGGACATTACAATGAGCAGTTCTTC.

The V gene is TRBV3-1, the J gene TRBJ2-3; TRBD2 might be the D (6 bases). Trimming pared 8 bases from V and 3 bases from J, leaving 24 bases between. The length of the CDR3 is 17 residues. Germline CDR1 reads LGHDT; CDR2 reads YNNKEL (reference sequence). CDR3 protein: CASAPGVGGPATDTQYF. CDR3 DNA sequence: TGTGCCAGCGCCCCTGGAGTGGGAGGCCCGGCGACAGATACGCAGTATTTT.

This chain connects TRBV28 to TRBJ2-7, with D uncertain. The CDR3 contains 14 residues. CDR1 and CDR2 from the germline V gene are MDHEN and SYDVKM. The V and J ends lost 2 bases and 4 bases respectively, with 12 bases between them. DNA of the CDR3: TGTGCCAGCAGTTTAGCGGCAGGTTATTACGAGCAGTACTTC. It translates to CASSLAAGYYEQYF.

This clonotype occurred many times. This sequence joins TRBV28 and TRBJ2-3, with D maybe TRBD1 (5 bases). With 6 bases removed from V and 4 bases from J, the gap between germline ends came to 11 bases. The CDR3 spans 13 residues. Per the germline V gene, CDR1 is MDHEN and CDR2 is SYDVKM. The CDR3 coding sequence is TGTGCCAGCAGGGCAGGGTTTGCAGATACGCAGTATTTT. Its protein is CASRAGFADTQYF.

CDR3 sequence: CSARDWAGNGQPQHF. CDR3 sequence (DNA): TGCAGTGCTAGAGATTGGGCGGGTAACGGTCAGCCCCAGCATTTT. The chain links TRBV20-1 to TRBJ1-5, with D uncertain. CDR1 and CDR2 (germline): DFQATT, SNEGSKA (reference sequence). V lost 0 bases and J lost 6, with 15 bases in between. This CDR3 spans 15 amino acids.